The T cell receptor (beta chain) under discussion was sequenced for a study of cytomegalovirus exposure and HLA in healthy donors. As for the study in general: A prior analysis found 100 million to 140 million unique TCR beta sequences from around 180 million T cells.

Though probably carrying unrecorded immune exposures, donors were nominally healthy at sampling. The PCR was carried out with 60 Vbeta primers and 13 Jbeta primers. Using immunoSEQ multiplex PCR, the repertoire was profiled, and TCRdb retains in-frame clones only, with some absent. Found here are 150,000 or so clones, around 84% of them singletons; the top ten hold 8.5%. Trimming took off 7 bases at V and 5 bases at J, with 15 bases between the two ends. CDR1 and CDR2 (germline): MNHEY, SMNVEV (reference sequence). The CDR3 loop spans 14 amino acids. Sequenced sample: PBMCs. The source is a male donor in good health and CMV-seropositive. The V and J genes are TRBV27 and TRBJ2-1; TRBD2 might be the D (6 bases). The CDR3 is CASIENSGHNEQFF. CDR3 in DNA: TGTGCCAGCATTGAGAATAGCGGTCACAATGAGCAGTTCTTC.